This record concerns one T cell receptor beta chain sequence. Its antigen is currently unknown. These data come from a study of CD8 T cells in ankylosing spondylitis. Study-level results: For ankylosing spondylitis blood, a TCR beta motif of seven to nine highly homologous variants appeared characteristic. The disease-linked clones had a CD8+ phenotype and low blood frequencies. According to the report, clones linked to the disease were significantly enriched in matched synovial fluid samples taken from ankylosing spondylitis patients.

Libraries of TCR beta came from quantitative 5'-RACE with molecular barcodes. Each CDR3 protein gets one entry after TCRdb re-called the 5' RACE reads with MiXCR. This sample has 250,000 or so distinct CDR3 sequences, with about 18% found just once. The CDR3 extends over 14 amino acids. Trimming removed 0 bases from V and 3 bases from J, with 5 bases in between. Germline values: CDR1 SGHVS, CDR2 FQNEAQ. Sequencing used blood, either unsorted or a sorted T cell fraction (not recorded which). The TCR comes from a male donor with ankylosing spondylitis or in good health (not recorded which). This chain links TRBV7-8 with TRBJ2-2; D is undetermined. CDR3 protein: CASSLASYTGELFF. In DNA, the CDR3 is TGTGCCAGCAGCTTAGCAAGTTACACCGGGGAGCTGTTTTTT.